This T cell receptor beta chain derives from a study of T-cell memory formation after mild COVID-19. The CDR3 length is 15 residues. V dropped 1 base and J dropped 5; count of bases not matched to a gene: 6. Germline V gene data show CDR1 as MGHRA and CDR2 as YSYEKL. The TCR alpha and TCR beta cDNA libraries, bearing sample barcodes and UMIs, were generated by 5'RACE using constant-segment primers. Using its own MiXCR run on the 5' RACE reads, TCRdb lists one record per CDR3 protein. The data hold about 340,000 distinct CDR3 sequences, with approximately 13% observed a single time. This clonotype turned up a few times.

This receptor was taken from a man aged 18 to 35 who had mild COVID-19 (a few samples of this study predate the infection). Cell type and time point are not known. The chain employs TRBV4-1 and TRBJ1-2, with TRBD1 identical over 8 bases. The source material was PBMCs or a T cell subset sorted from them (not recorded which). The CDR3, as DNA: TGCGCCAGCAGCCAAGGACCAGGGGGCGCTTATGGCTACACCTTC. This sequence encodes CASSQGPGGAYGYTF.